Sequencing of this T cell receptor beta chain was carried out in a study of OX40 agonist ivuxolimab in advanced cancers. General observations from the study: At 0.1 to 3.0 mg/kg, CD4+ and CD8+ blood T cells expanded clonally by week 6.

As to this clone: As yet, its antigen is unknown.

TCRdb's table, derived via immunoSEQ multiplex PCR, lists solely in-frame clones and lacks some. The table records tens of thousands of clones, 85% of them present only once. Germline values: CDR1 MNHEY, CDR2 SVGAGI. The ends were cut back, 6 bases at V and 4 bases at J, with 15 bases in the middle. The CDR3 spans 14 residues. The receptor's source is an adult with an advanced solid tumor such as melanoma, head and neck, liver or kidney cancer. The chain couples TRBV6-5 to TRBJ1-2; no firm D call. Here the sequenced sample was CD4+ or CD8+ T cells sorted from blood, taken in a trial of the OX40 agonist ivuxolimab. The CDR3 nucleotides read TGTGCCAGCAGACCCCAGGCTCCCCCCTATGGCTACACCTTC. Translated, it gives CASRPQAPPYGYTF.